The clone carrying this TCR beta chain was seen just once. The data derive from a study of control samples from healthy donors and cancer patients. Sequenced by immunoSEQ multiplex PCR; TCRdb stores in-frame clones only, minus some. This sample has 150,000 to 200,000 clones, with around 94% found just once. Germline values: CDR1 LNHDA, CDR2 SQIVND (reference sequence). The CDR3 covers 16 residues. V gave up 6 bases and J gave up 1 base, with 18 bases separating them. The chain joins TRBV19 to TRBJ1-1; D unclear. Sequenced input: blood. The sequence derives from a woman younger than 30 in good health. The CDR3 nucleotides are TGTGCCAGTAGAGACCGAGGTGGGCGGACGAACACTGAAGCTTTCTTT. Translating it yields CASRDRGGRTNTEAFF.